The 3 T cell receptor beta chains presented below share a single source sample, sequenced in a study of blood T cell repertoires in COVID-19 (dated by TCRdb to 2020 to 2021). Libraries were constructed by the immunoSEQ multiplex PCR assay. This immuneACCESS table, as held by TCRdb, lists in-frame sequences with V and J called but not all clones. Of the missing ones, under half trace to an unresolved V gene in checked studies; the others have no known cause. Here the sample has approximately 120,000 clones; 86% occur a single time. About 5.4% of the sample rests with the top ten. The source material was peripheral blood. These receptors were obtained from a human donor in a cohort sampled during active COVID-19.

The genes are TRBV11-3 and TRBJ2-7; 13 bases are shared with TRBD2. Germline V gives CDR1 SGHNT, CDR2 YENEEA. This CDR3 has 16 residues. J was trimmed by 2 bases and V by 0 bases; bases with no gene match: 1. The CDR3 is CASSLELAGGTYEQYF. In nucleotides, the CDR3 is TGTGCCAGCAGCTTAGAACTAGCGGGAGGGACCTACGAGCAGTACTTC. Combining the CDR3 with reference TRBV11-3 and TRBJ2-7 gives the whole variable domain EAGVVQSPRYKIIEKKQPVAFWCNPISGHNTLYWYLQNLGQGPELLIRYENEEAVDDSQLPKDRFSAERLKGVDSTLKIQPAELGDSAVYLCASSLELAGGTYEQYFGPGTRLTVT.

The J gene is TRBJ1-2, the V gene TRBV4-3; unclear D gene. V was trimmed by 2 bases and J by 0 bases, leaving 10 bases between them. Per germline, CDR1 LGHNA and CDR2 YSLEER. The CDR3 runs 15 residues. This chain's CDR3 is CASSQPGAPNYGYTF. The CDR3 bases are TGCGCCAGCAGCCAACCGGGAGCTCCTAACTATGGCTACACCTTC.

The chain carries TRBV19 and TRBJ1-1; weak D call: TRBD1 (6 bases). V lost 6 bases, J lost 2 bases, and 19 bases lay in between. Germline assignment: CDR1 LNHDA and CDR2 SQIVND (reference sequence). This CDR3 has 16 residues. The DNA of the CDR3 is TGTGCCAGTAGAAGGGAACAGGGCGTAATTAACACTGAAGCTTTCTTT. Encoded protein: CASRREQGVINTEAFF.